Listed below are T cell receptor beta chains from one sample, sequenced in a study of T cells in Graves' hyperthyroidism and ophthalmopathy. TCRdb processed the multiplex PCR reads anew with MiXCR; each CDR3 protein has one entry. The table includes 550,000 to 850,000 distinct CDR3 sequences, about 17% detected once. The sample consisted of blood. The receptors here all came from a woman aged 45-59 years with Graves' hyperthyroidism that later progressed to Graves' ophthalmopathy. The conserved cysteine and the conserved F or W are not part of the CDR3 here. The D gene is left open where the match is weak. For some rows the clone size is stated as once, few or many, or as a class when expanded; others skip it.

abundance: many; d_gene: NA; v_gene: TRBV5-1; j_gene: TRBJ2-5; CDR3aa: ASSLGTSQETQY
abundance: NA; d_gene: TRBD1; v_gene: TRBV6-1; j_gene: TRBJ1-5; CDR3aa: ASSNRGYSNQPQH
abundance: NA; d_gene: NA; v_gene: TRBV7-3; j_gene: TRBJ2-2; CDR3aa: ASSPIGTTGELF
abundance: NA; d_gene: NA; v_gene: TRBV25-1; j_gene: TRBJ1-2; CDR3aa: ASSESGGISGYT
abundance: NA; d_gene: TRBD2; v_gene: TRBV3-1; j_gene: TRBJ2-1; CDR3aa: ASSQVALGTSGGRDEQF
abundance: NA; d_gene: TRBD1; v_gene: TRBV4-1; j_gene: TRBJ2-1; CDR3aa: ASSRNRDSYNEQF
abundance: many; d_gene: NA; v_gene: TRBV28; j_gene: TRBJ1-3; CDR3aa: ASSLEGIAGNTIY
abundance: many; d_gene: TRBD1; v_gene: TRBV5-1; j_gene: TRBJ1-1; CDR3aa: ASSGLGTAKWGTEAF
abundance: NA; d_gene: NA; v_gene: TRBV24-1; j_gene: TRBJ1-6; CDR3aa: ARTTEQYNSPLH
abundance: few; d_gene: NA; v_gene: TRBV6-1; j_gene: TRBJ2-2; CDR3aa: ASSEPSANTGELF
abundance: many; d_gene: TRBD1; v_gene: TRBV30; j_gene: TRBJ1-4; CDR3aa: ACGQGISEKLF
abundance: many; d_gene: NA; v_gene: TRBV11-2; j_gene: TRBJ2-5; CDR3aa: ASSPGMAQETQY
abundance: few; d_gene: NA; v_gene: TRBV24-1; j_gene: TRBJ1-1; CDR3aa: ATSPDGGLTEAF
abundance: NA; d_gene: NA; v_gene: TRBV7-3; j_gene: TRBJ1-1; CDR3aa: ASSLLGGRNTEAF
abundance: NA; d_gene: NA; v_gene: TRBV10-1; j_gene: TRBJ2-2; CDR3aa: ASSELGNTGELF
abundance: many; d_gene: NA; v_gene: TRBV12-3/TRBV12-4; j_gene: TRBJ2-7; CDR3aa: ASSLAPPGTSYEQY
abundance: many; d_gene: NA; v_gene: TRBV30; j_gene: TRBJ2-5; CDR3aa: AWTAGGPETQY
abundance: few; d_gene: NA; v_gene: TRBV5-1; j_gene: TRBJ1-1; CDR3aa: ASRRGGETEAF
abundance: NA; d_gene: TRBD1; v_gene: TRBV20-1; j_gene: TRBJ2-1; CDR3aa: SAISAGTGIYNEQF
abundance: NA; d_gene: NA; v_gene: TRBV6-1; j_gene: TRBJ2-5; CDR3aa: ASSKSGLETQY
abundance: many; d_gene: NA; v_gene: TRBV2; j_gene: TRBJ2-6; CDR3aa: ASSEVGISGANVLT
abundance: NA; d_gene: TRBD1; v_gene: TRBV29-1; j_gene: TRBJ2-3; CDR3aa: SVARDRTTDTQY
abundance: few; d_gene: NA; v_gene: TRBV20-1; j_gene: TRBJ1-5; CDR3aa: SASDAGSNQPQH
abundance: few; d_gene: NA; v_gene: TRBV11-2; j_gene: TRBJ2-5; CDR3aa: ASSPNVAEGETQY
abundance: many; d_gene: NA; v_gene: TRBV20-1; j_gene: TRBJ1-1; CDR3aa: SARTIQGGRTEAF